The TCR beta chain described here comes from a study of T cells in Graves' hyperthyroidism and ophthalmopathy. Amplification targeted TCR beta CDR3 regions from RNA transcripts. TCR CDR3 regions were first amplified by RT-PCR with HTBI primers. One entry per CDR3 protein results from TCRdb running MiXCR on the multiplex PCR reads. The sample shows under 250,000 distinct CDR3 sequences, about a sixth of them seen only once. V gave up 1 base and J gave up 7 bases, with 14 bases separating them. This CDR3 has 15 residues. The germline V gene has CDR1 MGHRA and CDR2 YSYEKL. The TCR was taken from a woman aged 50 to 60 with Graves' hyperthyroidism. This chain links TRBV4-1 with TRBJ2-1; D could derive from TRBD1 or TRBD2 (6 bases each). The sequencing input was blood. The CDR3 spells CASSQAPRGTNEQFF. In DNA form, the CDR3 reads TGCGCCAGCAGCCAAGCCCCGAGGGGGACTAATGAGCAGTTCTTC.